The 13 T cell receptor beta chains presented below share a single source sample, sequenced in a study of cytomegalovirus exposure and HLA in healthy donors. Primers for the PCR totalled 60 Vbeta and 13 Jbeta. This table comes from immunoSEQ multiplex PCR, and its TCRdb copy is limited to in-frame clones, with some not included. The data show tens of thousands of clones, roughly 70% seen once. Sequencing was performed on PBMCs. The receptors were gathered from a male donor in good health and CMV-seropositive.

This clone showed up just a few times. This chain links TRBV19 with TRBJ1-4, with 9 positions matching TRBD1. Germline-derived CDR1 and CDR2 are LNHDA and SQIVND (reference sequence). V was clipped by 5 bases and J by 3 bases; unmatched bases: 4. CDR3 length: 15 residues. CDR3 in DNA: TGTGCCAGTAGTCCCGGGACAGGGCCTAATGAAAAACTGTTTTTT. Its protein is CASSPGTGPNEKLFF. The full variable domain, in which reference TRBV19 and TRBJ1-4 provide the parts outside the CDR3, is DGGITQSPKYLFRKEGQNVTLSCEQNLNHDAMYWYRQDPGQGLRLIYYSQIVNDFQKGDIAEGYSVSREKKESFPLTVTSAQKNPTAFYLCASSPGTGPNEKLFFGSGTQLSVL.

The chain joins TRBV7-2 to TRBJ2-3; 10 bases match TRBD2. V shed 2 bases and J 0 bases; nucleotides not matched to a gene: 8. The CDR3 spans 18 residues. Looked up from germline, CDR1 is SGHTA and CDR2 is FQGNSA. The CDR3 region is CASSLSERGGPSTDTQYF. As DNA, the CDR3 is TGTGCCAGCAGCTTAAGCGAGCGGGGGGGACCTAGCACAGATACGCAGTATTTT.

Notes on this clone: A junction boundary mismatches the germline segment, possibly from a read error. The CDR3 loop reads CSSSLGRGDLYF. In DNA form, the CDR3 reads TGTTCCAGCAGCTTAGGTCGCGGAGACCTGTATTTT. This chain links TRBV7-9 with TRBJ2-3; D is unresolved. Germline V CDR1 and CDR2: SEHNR, FQNEAQ (reference sequence). The CDR3 is made up of 12 amino acids.

The chain uses TRBV7-9 and TRBJ1-2, with a possible D match to TRBD1 (6 bases). Germline lookup yields CDR1 SEHNR and CDR2 FQNEAQ (reference sequence). Trimming took 7 bases from V and 0 from J, leaving 12 bases between them. The CDR3 runs 14 residues. CDR3 loop: CASIPTGTNYGYTF. CDR3 sequence (DNA): TGTGCCAGCATCCCGACAGGAACTAACTATGGCTACACCTTC.

The rearrangement joins TRBV19 to TRBJ1-2; 8 bases align to TRBD1. Germline CDR1 and CDR2: LNHDA and SQIVND (reference sequence). The J segment lost 8 bases and the V segment lost 5 bases, leaving 7 bases of the junction unmatched. This CDR3 is built from 13 residues. The CDR3 spells CASSLWTGLGYTF. The CDR3 nucleotides read TGTGCCAGTAGTCTCTGGACAGGGCTCGGCTACACCTTC.

In its sample, this clone was seen once. J is TRBJ2-1 and V is TRBV5-3, with a weak D call TRBD2 (5 bases). TRBV5-3 counts as an open reading frame of uncertain function. The V end lost 4 bases, the J end lost 0 bases, and 11 bases lay between the germline ends. CDR3 length equals 15 residues. CDR3 in amino acids: CARSPRGSSYNEQFF. The DNA for the CDR3 is TGTGCCAGAAGCCCCCGAGGGAGCTCCTACAATGAGCAGTTCTTC.

The chain couples TRBV19 to TRBJ2-3, with D tentatively TRBD2 (6 bases). The V end lost 2 bases, the J end lost 1 base, and 13 bases lay between the germline ends. The CDR3 is 16 amino acids. Germline V gives CDR1 LNHDA, CDR2 SQIVND (reference sequence). The CDR3 protein is CASSILGGTGTDTQYF. In DNA, the CDR3 is TGTGCCAGTAGTATACTTGGGGGGACTGGCACAGATACGCAGTATTTT.

This chain links TRBV18 with TRBJ2-3; 10 bases are a match to TRBD2. Trimming at V came to 5 bases and at J to 4 bases, leaving 6 bases not matched to a gene. The CDR3 contains 15 residues. CDR1 KGHSH and CDR2 LQKENI come from the germline V gene. The CDR3 nucleotides are TGTGCCAGCTCATTTTCTAGCGGGAGTGCAGATACGCAGTATTTT. Amino acids: CASSFSSGSADTQYF.

The gene calls are TRBV7-2 and TRBJ2-5; D gene ambiguous. Looked up from germline, CDR1 is SGHTA and CDR2 is FQGNSA. The CDR3 extends over 12 amino acids. The ends were cut back, 2 bases at V and 5 bases at J, with 6 bases in the middle. Written as DNA, the CDR3 is TGTGCCAGCAGCTTATCCCGGGAGACCCAGTACTTC. Translated: CASSLSRETQYF.

This clone came up once. The chain carries TRBV9 and TRBJ2-3, with 8 bases identical to TRBD2. Germline V lookup: CDR1 SGDLS, CDR2 YYNGEE. The CDR3 is 15 amino acids. Unmatched junction bases numbered 6, after V lost 1 base and J lost 5 bases. This chain's CDR3 is CASSVRGGEGDTQYF. The CDR3 coding sequence is TGTGCCAGCAGCGTACGGGGGGGAGAGGGAGATACGCAGTATTTT.

The rearrangement uses TRBV6-5 and TRBJ1-2; D possibly corresponds to TRBD1 (5 bases). The germline gives CDR1 MNHEY, CDR2 SVGAGI. The CDR3 spans 14 residues. The germline V and J ends were trimmed by 4 bases and 7 bases, with 16 bases remaining between them. CDR3 nucleotides: TGTGCCAGCAGTTCCCAACAACAGGCGCGTGGCTACACCTTC. It encodes CASSSQQQARGYTF.

This chain uses TRBV7-3 with TRBJ2-7; 8 bases align to TRBD1. Germline V gene lookup returns CDR1 SGHTA and CDR2 FQGTGA. J was trimmed by 2 bases and V by 3 bases; bases with no gene match: 6. This CDR3 has 15 amino acids. This chain's CDR3 is CASSFYRDRTYEQYF. The DNA of the CDR3 is TGTGCCAGCAGCTTTTACCGGGACAGGACCTACGAGCAGTACTTC.

The chain links TRBV2 to TRBJ1-1; TRBD1 aligns across 7 bases. The germline V gene encodes CDR1 SNHLY and CDR2 FYNNEI. The CDR3 is 14 amino acids. Trimming took 6 bases from V and 0 from J; bases not matched to a gene: 4. For the CDR3, the DNA is TGTGCCAGCAGCCTGGGACAGTTGAACACTGAAGCTTTCTTT. Translation gives CASSLGQLNTEAFF.